This T cell receptor (beta chain) is drawn from a study of blood T cell repertoires in COVID-19. About the study: Nucleic acid was either cDNA or gDNA, and it came from T cells, B-cell-depleted T cells, or PBMCs.

The CDR3 consists of 13 residues. Trimming took 3 bases from V and 9 from J, leaving 12 bases between them. In germline, CDR1 is MRHNA, CDR2 SNTAGT. Participants spanned ages about 18 to 100 years and resided in 20 to 30 US areas. Cohorts were assigned according to the clinical history that participants reported. Original processing notes: For nucleated cells, counts were estimated from reference gene primer amplification. Sequenced by immunoSEQ multiplex PCR; TCRdb stores in-frame clones only, minus some. For V, J and clone size, that table is used; D and trimming come from the DNA. The table shows some 300,000 clones, with about 90% occurring only once.

The specimen was PBMCs or T cells enriched from blood (not recorded which). The chain combines TRBV6-4 with TRBJ1-5; D is ambiguous. The sequence derives from a woman between 18 and 30 years old with acute COVID-19. The CDR3 DNA is TGTGCCAGCAGTGAAATTGAGTCGGGGCCCCAGCATTTT. It yields the protein CASSEIESGPQHF.